A single sample gave rise to the 27 T cell receptor beta chains below, sequenced in a study of human T cells and chemical hapten exposure. The time point was: patch test 1, 2 weeks after DPC sensitization. Treatment specified: therapeutic diphenylcyclopropenone sensitization with weekly scalp DPC. TCRdb reanalysed the RACE reads using MiXCR and keeps one entry per CDR3 protein. This sample has approximately 82,000 distinct CDR3 sequences, with over 9.5% found just once. The source material was whole blood, sampled in connection with sensitization to the hapten diphenylcyclopropenone (DPC). The receptor set was obtained from a man aged 35 to 55 with alopecia areata. Some clones in this sample may be carry-over from other donors' samples.

This clonotype was detected ten times or more. The chain couples TRBV6-6 to TRBJ1-1; tentative D call: TRBD1 (5 bases). Between the trimmed V and J ends, which lost 5 bases and 7 bases, there was a span of 8 bases. From germline, CDR1 is MNHNY and CDR2 SVGAGI (reference sequence). This CDR3 spans 11 amino acids. Here the CDR3 DNA reads TGTGCCAGCAGTACGGGGGGTGAAGCTTTCTTT. This translates into CASSTGGEAFF.

Many counts were recorded for this clonotype. V and J are TRBV20-1 and TRBJ2-3; 8 bases agree with TRBD2. The CDR3 spans 15 residues. In germline, CDR1 is DFQATT, CDR2 SNEGSKA (reference sequence). J gave up 6 bases and V 0 bases, and 8 bases lay outside the gene matches. Here the CDR3 reads CSARDMSGSMDTQYF. The CDR3 DNA reads as TGCAGTGCTAGAGATATGAGCGGGAGCATGGATACGCAGTATTTT.

The chain links TRBV19 to TRBJ2-1; 8 nucleotides align to TRBD2. The CDR3 runs to 15 residues. The junction had 6 bases not matched to a gene; V was cut back by 3 bases and J by 5 bases. The germline V gene encodes CDR1 LNHDA and CDR2 SQIVND (reference sequence). The CDR3 DNA sequence: TGTGCCAGTAGTATGGCGGGAGGCACAAACAATGAGCAGTTCTTC. Residues: CASSMAGGTNNEQFF.

This chain connects TRBV11-2 to TRBJ2-3; possible D gene TRBD2, 6 bases. The CDR3 spans 14 residues. V shed 5 bases and J shed 7 bases, with 16 bases lying between them. Germline V gives CDR1 SGHAT, CDR2 FQNNGV. The CDR3 coding sequence is TGTGCCAGCAGCCCACCCGGGACTTATAATACGCAGTATTTT. It specifies CASSPPGTYNTQYF.

This clonotype was seen only a few times. The chain has TRBV15 and TRBJ2-2, with D perhaps TRBD1 or TRBD2 (5 bases each). The CDR3 runs to 13 residues. Per the germline V gene, CDR1 is LNHNV and CDR2 is YYDKDF (reference sequence). Trimming left V 9 bases short and J 7 bases short, with 15 bases between. CDR3 in amino acids: CATAWGFDGELFF. CDR3 in DNA: TGTGCCACAGCGTGGGGGTTCGACGGGGAGCTGTTTTTT.

J is TRBJ2-3 and V is TRBV6-5; D is possibly TRBD1 or TRBD2 (6 bases each). V shed 5 bases and J shed 1 base, with 10 bases lying between them. CDR3 length: 14 amino acids. Germline lookup yields CDR1 MNHEY and CDR2 SVGAGI. The CDR3 DNA is TGTGCCAGCAGTCCACGGGGGCGCACAGATACGCAGTATTTT. Its protein product is CASSPRGRTDTQYF.

The rearrangement joins TRBV6-1 to TRBJ1-5, with a possible D match to TRBD1 (5 bases). There are 15 residues in the CDR3. From germline, CDR1 is MNHNS and CDR2 SASEGT. V was clipped by 4 bases and J by 3 bases, with 13 bases between them. The CDR3 loop reads CASSVQRGPNQPQHF. CDR3 nucleotides: TGTGCCAGCAGTGTGCAACGGGGCCCCAATCAGCCCCAGCATTTT.

In its sample, this clonotype was seen a few times. V usage is TRBV7-6 and J usage is TRBJ2-2; D is undetermined. The germline gives CDR1 SGHVS, CDR2 FNYEAQ. The CDR3 covers 14 residues. V gave up 1 base and J gave up 5 bases, with 8 bases separating them. CDR3 amino acids: CASSLVDETGELFF. CDR3 bases: TGTGCCAGCAGCTTAGTTGACGAAACCGGGGAGCTGTTTTTT.

This clonotype was picked up a small number of times. The chain uses TRBV20-1 and TRBJ1-1; 8 nucleotides agree with TRBD1. After removal of 4 bases from V and 4 bases from J, the junction contained 8 bases not matched to a gene. This CDR3 comprises 14 residues. Germline CDR1 is DFQATT and CDR2 is SNEGSKA (reference sequence). In DNA, the CDR3 is TGCAGTGCTACTATAAACAGGGGGTTCACTGAAGCTTTCTTT. Amino acid sequence: CSATINRGFTEAFF.

The chain uses TRBV6-2 or TRBV6-3 and TRBJ2-1; D might be TRBD2 (5 bases). Between the trimmed V and J ends, which lost 10 bases and 0 bases, there was a span of 13 bases. This CDR3 contains 14 residues. In germline, CDR1 is MNHEY, CDR2 SVGEGT. CDR3 protein: CAIARDSSYNEQFF. CDR3 bases: TGTGCCATCGCCCGGGATAGCTCCTACAATGAGCAGTTCTTC.

Ten or more counts support this clonotype. The chain recombines TRBV12-3 or TRBV12-4 with TRBJ2-1; TRBD2 might be the D (5 bases). The CDR3 runs to 16 residues. Trimming took 5 bases from V and 5 from J, leaving 19 bases between them. The CDR3 DNA is TGTGCCAGCAGTCCTCCGGTTCTAGCTGGCCACAATGAGCAGTTCTTC. Protein: CASSPPVLAGHNEQFF.

This clonotype was seen ten or more times. The V and J genes are TRBV20-1 and TRBJ2-5; 11 positions agree with TRBD2. Germline CDR1 is DFQATT and CDR2 is SNEGSKA (reference sequence). The length of the CDR3 is 17 residues. Trimming took 3 bases from V and 2 from J; bases not matched to a gene: 11. The chain's CDR3 is CSASQLAGAPAQETQYF. The CDR3 region has the DNA TGCAGTGCTAGCCAACTAGCGGGAGCCCCGGCGCAAGAGACCCAGTACTTC.

Note on this clonotype: The junction differs from germline at one of its ends, possibly a read error. The CDR3 protein is CASSQEATGVQPQNF. The CDR3 bases are TGTGCCAGCAGCCAAGAAGCGACAGGGGTTCAGCCCCAGAATTTT. The chain links TRBV3-1 to TRBJ1-5; 8 bases match TRBD1. The CDR3 consists of 15 residues. Germline V lookup: CDR1 LGHDT, CDR2 YNNKEL (reference sequence).

V is TRBV7-2 and J is TRBJ2-7, with D perhaps matching TRBD1 (5 bases). This CDR3 contains 15 residues. In germline, CDR1 is SGHTA, CDR2 FQGNSA. Trimming shortened V by 2 bases and J by 3 bases, and 14 bases separated the two germline ends. The DNA of the CDR3 is TGTGCCAGCAGCTTATCCGAGACAGCTGACTACGAGCAGTACTTC. It is translated as CASSLSETADYEQYF.

This clonotype occurred many times. The genes are TRBV24-1 and TRBJ2-2; D is unresolved. The CDR3 covers 15 residues. V was clipped by 3 bases and J by 1 base, with 8 bases between them. Germline V lookup: CDR1 KGHDR, CDR2 SFDVKD. CDR3 loop: CATSDPAVNTGELFF. In DNA, the CDR3 is TGTGCCACCAGTGATCCAGCAGTGAACACCGGGGAGCTGTTTTTT.

This clonotype was seen repeatedly, ten times or more. The gene calls are TRBV9 and TRBJ2-2; 8 bases agree with TRBD2. The CDR3 runs 16 residues. Germline trimming cut 4 bases from V and 5 bases from J; bases unmatched to any gene: 10. Germline assignment: CDR1 SGDLS and CDR2 YYNGEE. This chain's CDR3 is CASSLSGAGGTGELFF. In nucleotides, the CDR3 is TGTGCCAGCAGCCTGAGCGGGGCGGGAGGTACCGGGGAGCTGTTTTTT.

The chain carries TRBV12-3 or TRBV12-4 and TRBJ2-7, with 7 bases that match TRBD1. This CDR3 has 13 residues. After removal of 8 bases from V and 1 base from J, the junction contained 5 bases not matched to a gene. CDR3 residues: CASGRGQSYEQYV. CDR3 in DNA: TGTGCCAGCGGCCGGGGACAGTCCTACGAGCAGTACGTC.

This clonotype came up a few times. The CDR3: CASSLALGRVSSYEQYF. The DNA of the CDR3 is TGTGCCAGCAGCTTAGCGTTGGGGCGGGTTAGCTCCTACGAGCAGTACTTC. V is TRBV7-9 and J is TRBJ2-7; D may correspond to TRBD1 or TRBD2 (5 bases each). This CDR3 spans 17 amino acids. Germline assignment: CDR1 SEHNR and CDR2 FQNEAQ (reference sequence). V gave up 0 bases and J gave up 0 bases, with 15 bases separating them.

This chain links TRBV5-6 with TRBJ2-3; 9 bases agree with TRBD1. V lost 6 bases to trimming and J lost 5 bases; unmatched junction nucleotides: 19. The CDR3 sequence is 18 residues long. Germline V CDR1 and CDR2: SGHDT, YYEEEE. DNA for the CDR3: TGTGCCAGCATCCACCAATTATCCGGGACAGGGTCGAAAGATACGCAGTATTTT. This sequence encodes CASIHQLSGTGSKDTQYF. Looking up the rest from reference TRBV5-6 and TRBJ2-3 gives the full variable domain: DAGVTQSPTHLIKTRGQQVTLRCSPKSGHDTVSWYQQALGQGPQFIFQYYEEEERQRGNFPDRFSGHQFPNYSSELNVNALLLGDSALYLCASIHQLSGTGSKDTQYFGPGTRLTVL.

This CDR3 reads CASSYAGTVGTGELFF. CDR3 coding DNA: TGTGCCAGCAGTTACGCCGGGACAGTCGGGACCGGGGAGCTGTTTTTT. The chain carries TRBV6-2 or TRBV6-3 and TRBJ2-2; 7 nucleotides line up with TRBD1. Germline CDR1 is MNHEY and CDR2 is SVGEGT. The CDR3 runs to 16 residues. V lost 2 bases and J lost 5; bases outside the gene matches: 8.

This clonotype was picked up a small number of times. The chain links TRBV5-1 to TRBJ1-6; D is uncertain. Between the trimmed V and J ends, which lost 4 bases and 5 bases, there was a span of 13 bases. CDR1 SGHRS and CDR2 YFSETQ come from the germline V gene. The CDR3 runs 15 residues. The chain's CDR3 is CASSGSVGDNSPLHF. CDR3 sequence (DNA): TGCGCCAGCAGCGGGAGCGTCGGGGATAATTCACCCCTCCACTTT.

V usage is TRBV10-3 and J usage is TRBJ2-7; 8 nucleotides agree with TRBD2. The CDR3 has 13 residues. Trimming removed 2 bases from V and 9 bases from J; junction bases left unmatched: 6. Looked up from germline, CDR1 is ENHRY and CDR2 is SYGVKD. The CDR3 protein is CAISEEPSGRQYV. CDR3 DNA: TGTGCCATCAGTGAGGAACCTAGCGGGCGGCAGTACGTC.

This clonotype occurred a few times. V is TRBV7-9 and J is TRBJ2-1; D gene ambiguous. V lost 5 bases and J lost 3, with 20 bases in between. Per germline, CDR1 SEHNR and CDR2 FQNEAQ (reference sequence). This CDR3 is 17 amino acids long. Here the CDR3 reads CASSPLNPDTFYNEQFF. Written as DNA, the CDR3 is TGTGCCAGCAGCCCCCTCAATCCAGATACCTTCTACAATGAGCAGTTCTTC.

A note on this clonotype: The junction differs from germline at one of its ends, possibly a read error. The rearrangement joins TRBV5-8 to TRBJ1-5; D perhaps matches TRBD1 (6 bases). The CDR3 covers 13 residues. Germline V CDR1 and CDR2: SGHTS, YDEGEE. CDR3: CASSTQGWQPQNF. The CDR3 region has the DNA TGTGCCAGCAGCACGCAGGGGTGGCAGCCCCAGAATTTT. Drawing the rest from reference TRBV5-8 and TRBJ1-5, the complete variable domain is EAGVTQSPTHLIKTRGQQATLRCSPISGHTSVYWYQQALGLGLQFLLWYDEGEERNRGNFPPRFSGRQFPNYSSELNVNALELEDSALYLCASSTQGWQPQNFGDGTRLSIL.

The rearrangement links TRBV7-6 to TRBJ1-3; no clear D. This CDR3 region has 14 residues. From germline, CDR1 is SGHVS and CDR2 FNYEAQ. Trimming cost V 7 bases and J 2 bases, with 12 bases left between them. Here the CDR3 DNA reads TGTGCCAGCACCTCGGGAGGAGCTGGAAACACCATATATTTT. It encodes CASTSGGAGNTIYF.

This clonotype was recorded many times. The J gene is TRBJ1-5, the V gene TRBV4-1, with D possibly matching TRBD1 (5 bases). V shed 0 bases and J shed 11 bases, with 17 bases lying between them. CDR3 length: 15 residues. Germline CDR1 MGHRA, CDR2 YSYEKL. CDR3 bases: TGCGCCAGCAGCCAAGAGGGACTGCGGGGCCGTTCCCAGCATTTT. It codes for CASSQEGLRGRSQHF.

This clonotype was seen a few times. The chain has TRBV7-9 and TRBJ2-4, with 7 bases identical to TRBD2. Germline CDR1 reads SEHNR; CDR2 reads FQNEAQ (reference sequence). The CDR3 covers 12 residues. V lost 5 bases, J lost 10 bases, and 5 bases stayed unmatched. This CDR3 is CASSMSSGIQYF. The CDR3 DNA reads TGTGCCAGCAGCATGTCTAGCGGTATTCAGTACTTC.